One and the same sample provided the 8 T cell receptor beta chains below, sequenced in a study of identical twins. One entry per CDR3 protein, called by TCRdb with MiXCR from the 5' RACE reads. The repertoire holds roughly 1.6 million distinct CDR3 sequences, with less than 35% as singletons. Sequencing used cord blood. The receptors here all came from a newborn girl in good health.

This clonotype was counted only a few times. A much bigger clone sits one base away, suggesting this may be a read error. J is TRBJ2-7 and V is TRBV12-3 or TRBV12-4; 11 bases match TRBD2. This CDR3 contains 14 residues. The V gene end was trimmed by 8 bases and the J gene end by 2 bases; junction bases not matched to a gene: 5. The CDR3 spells CASGGTSGTYEQYF. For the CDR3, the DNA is TGTGCCAGCGGTGGGACTAGCGGAACCTACGAGCAGTACTTC.

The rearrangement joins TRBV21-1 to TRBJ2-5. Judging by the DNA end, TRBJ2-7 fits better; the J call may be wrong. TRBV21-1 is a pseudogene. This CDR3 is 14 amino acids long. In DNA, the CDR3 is TGTGCCAGCAAGGTTTCCCTAAACCACCACGAGCAGTACTTC. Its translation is CASKVSLNHHEQYF.

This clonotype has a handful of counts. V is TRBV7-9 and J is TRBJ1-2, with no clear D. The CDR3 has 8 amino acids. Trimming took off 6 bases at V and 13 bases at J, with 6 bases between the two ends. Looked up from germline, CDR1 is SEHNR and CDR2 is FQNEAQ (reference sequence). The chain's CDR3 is CASSLFTF. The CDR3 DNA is TGTGCCAGCAGTCTTTTCACCTTC.

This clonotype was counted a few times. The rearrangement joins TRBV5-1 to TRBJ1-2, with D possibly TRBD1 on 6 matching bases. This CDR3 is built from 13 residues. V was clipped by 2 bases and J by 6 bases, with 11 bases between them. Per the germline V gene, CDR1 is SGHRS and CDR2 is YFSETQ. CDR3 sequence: CASSFYREDGYTF. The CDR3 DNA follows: TGCGCCAGCAGCTTCTACAGGGAAGATGGCTACACCTTC.

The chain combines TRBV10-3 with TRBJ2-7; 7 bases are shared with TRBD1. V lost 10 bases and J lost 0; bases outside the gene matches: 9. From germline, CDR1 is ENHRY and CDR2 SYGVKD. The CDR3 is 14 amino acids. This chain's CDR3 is CATETGKFSYEQYF. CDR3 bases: TGTGCCACCGAGACAGGGAAGTTCTCCTACGAGCAGTACTTC.

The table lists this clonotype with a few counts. CDR3 nucleotides: TGTGCCAGCAGCTTAGGGGGACAGTATAATTCACCCCTCCACTTT. Encoded protein: CASSLGGQYNSPLHF. The chain recombines TRBV13 with TRBJ1-6, with 7 bases that match TRBD1. Trimming removed 0 bases from V and 4 bases from J; junction bases left unmatched: 0. This CDR3 contains 15 residues. CDR1 is PRHDT, CDR2 FYEKMQ, per germline (reference sequence).

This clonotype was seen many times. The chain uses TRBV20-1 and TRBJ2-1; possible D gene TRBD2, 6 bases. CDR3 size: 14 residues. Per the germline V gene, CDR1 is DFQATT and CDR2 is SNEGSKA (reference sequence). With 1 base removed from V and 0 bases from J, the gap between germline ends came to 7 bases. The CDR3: CSARVGSSYNEQFF. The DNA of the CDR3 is TGCAGTGCTAGAGTCGGGAGCTCCTACAATGAGCAGTTCTTC.

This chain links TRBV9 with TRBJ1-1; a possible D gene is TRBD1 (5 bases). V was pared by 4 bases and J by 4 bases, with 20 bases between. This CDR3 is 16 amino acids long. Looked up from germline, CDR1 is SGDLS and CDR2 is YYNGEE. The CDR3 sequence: CASSRRRGLVTTEAFF. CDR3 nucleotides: TGTGCCAGCAGCCGTAGAAGGGGACTTGTGACCACTGAAGCTTTCTTT.